A selection of T cell receptor beta chains follows, all from one sample in a study of blood T cell repertoires in COVID-19. The protocol was immunoSEQ multiplex PCR, while the TCRdb copy is restricted to in-frame clones and leaves out a portion. The sample has 200,000 to 250,000 clones; about 80% are singletons. Sequencing input: peripheral blood. These TCRs come from a woman older than 75 with COVID-19, enrolled during active disease. Each CDR3 is given with its conserved first and last residue. D genes are given only for firm matches. Clone sizes are given selectively: once, few, many, or a class where the clone is expanded.

clone_size d_call j_call v_call cdr3_length cdr3_aa cdr3_nt
- TRBD2 TRBJ2-7 TRBV2 12 CASRPGGDEQYF TGTGCCAGCAGGCCGGGGGGGGACGAGCAGTACTTC
once TRBD1 TRBJ2-2 TRBV7-7 15 CASSLGTGNTGELFF TGTGCTAGCAGCTTAGGGACAGGGAACACCGGGGAGCTGTTTTTT
- - TRBJ2-3 TRBV2 12 CASSYNTDTQYF TGTGCCAGCAGTTATAACACAGATACGCAGTATTTT
- - TRBJ2-7 TRBV6-5 13 CASSTQTGHEQYF TGTGCCAGCAGTACCCAGACAGGCCACGAGCAGTACTTC
- - TRBJ1-5 TRBV19 17 CASSDLRAAEASAGQHF TGTGCCAGTAGCGATCTCCGGGCCGCCGAAGCGTCAGCGGGCCAGCATTTT
once TRBD2 TRBJ2-3 TRBV7-2 14 CASNPGLFTDTQYF TGTGCCAGCAACCCGGGACTATTCACAGATACGCAGTATTTT
- - TRBJ1-6 TRBV5-1 15 CASSLQGGNNSPLHF TGCGCCAGCAGCTTACAGGGTGGAAATAATTCACCCCTCCACTTT
- - TRBJ1-2 TRBV6-6 14 CASSSANQGNGYTF TGTGCCAGCAGTTCCGCCAATCAGGGGAATGGCTACACCTTC
- - TRBJ1-1 TRBV7-3 15 CASSLGGRMNTEAFF TGTGCCAGCAGCTTAGGAGGTCGGATGAACACTGAAGCTTTCTTT
few - TRBJ1-1 TRBV3-1/TRBV3-2 14 CASSQVPGNTEAFF TGTGCCAGCAGCCAAGTCCCGGGGAACACTGAAGCTTTCTTT
few TRBD1 TRBJ1-2 TRBV2 11 CASSYRGGYTF TGTGCCAGCAGTTACAGGGGTGGCTACACCTTC
- TRBD1 TRBJ2-2 TRBV7-3 16 CASSLSRTGVSGELFF TGTGCCAGCAGCTTAAGCAGGACAGGGGTTTCCGGGGAGCTGTTTTTT
- - TRBJ2-1 TRBV3-1/TRBV3-2 13 CASSQETAYEQFF TGTGCCAGCAGCCAAGAGACAGCGTATGAGCAGTTCTTC
- - TRBJ2-1 TRBV7-2 16 CASSPRGGAGMNEQFF TGTGCCAGCAGCCCTAGGGGGGGAGCGGGGATGAATGAGCAGTTCTTC
- - TRBJ2-5 TRBV29-1 12 CSVGPGVETQYF TGCAGCGTTGGGCCAGGGGTGGAGACCCAGTACTTC
- - TRBJ1-6 TRBV5-4 16 CASSLLSGSVNSPLHF TGTGCCAGCAGCTTGTTGTCAGGGTCCGTGAATTCACCCCTCCACTTT
- TRBD1 TRBJ2-1 TRBV7-2 15 CASSLGTGGGNEQFF TGTGCCAGCAGCCTCGGGACAGGGGGGGGCAATGAGCAGTTCTTC
- - TRBJ2-7 TRBV6-5 15 CASSLQDATDYEQYF TGTGCCAGCAGTCTCCAAGATGCGACAGACTACGAGCAGTACTTC
- - TRBJ1-3 TRBV19 13 CASSVADGNTIYF TGTGCCAGTAGTGTCGCGGATGGAAACACCATATATTTT
- - TRBJ1-1 TRBV5-1 14 CASSPLAGTHEAFF TGCGCCAGCAGCCCTCTCGCGGGGACGCATGAAGCTTTCTTT
- - TRBJ2-2 TRBV13 12 CASSLSGGELFF TGTGCCAGCAGCCTGAGCGGGGGGGAGCTGTTTTTT
- TRBD1 TRBJ2-1 TRBV2 12 CASTRQGNEQFF TGTGCCAGCACTAGACAGGGCAATGAGCAGTTCTTC
- TRBD1 TRBJ1-2 TRBV29-1 13 CSVADRGIDGYTF TGCAGCGTTGCTGACAGGGGTATCGATGGCTACACCTTC
- - TRBJ1-2 TRBV6-5 15 CASRPRGLGVGGYTF TGTGCCAGCAGACCCCGAGGATTGGGAGTTGGAGGCTACACCTTC